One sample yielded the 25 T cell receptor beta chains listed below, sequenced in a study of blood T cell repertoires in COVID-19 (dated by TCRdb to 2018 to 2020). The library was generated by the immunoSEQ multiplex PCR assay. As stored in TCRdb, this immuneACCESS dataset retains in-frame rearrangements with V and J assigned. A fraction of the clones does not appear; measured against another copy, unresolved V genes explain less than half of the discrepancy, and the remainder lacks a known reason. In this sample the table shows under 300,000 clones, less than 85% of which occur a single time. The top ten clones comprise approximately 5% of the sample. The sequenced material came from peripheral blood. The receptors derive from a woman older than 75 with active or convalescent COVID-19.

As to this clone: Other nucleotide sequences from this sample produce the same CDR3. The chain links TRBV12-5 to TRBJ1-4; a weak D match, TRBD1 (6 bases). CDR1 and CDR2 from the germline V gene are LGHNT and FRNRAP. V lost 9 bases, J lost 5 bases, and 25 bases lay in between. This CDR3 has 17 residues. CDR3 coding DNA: TGTGCTAGCAGGTCCAGGACAGTTACCCGGAGAAATGAAAAACTGTTTTTT. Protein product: CASRSRTVTRRNEKLFF.

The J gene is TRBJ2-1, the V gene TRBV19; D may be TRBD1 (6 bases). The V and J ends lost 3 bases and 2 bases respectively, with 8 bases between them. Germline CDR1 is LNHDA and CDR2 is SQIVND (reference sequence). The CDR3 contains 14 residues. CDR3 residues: CASSIGTTYNEQFF. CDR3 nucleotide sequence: TGTGCCAGTAGTATCGGGACAACCTACAATGAGCAGTTCTTC.

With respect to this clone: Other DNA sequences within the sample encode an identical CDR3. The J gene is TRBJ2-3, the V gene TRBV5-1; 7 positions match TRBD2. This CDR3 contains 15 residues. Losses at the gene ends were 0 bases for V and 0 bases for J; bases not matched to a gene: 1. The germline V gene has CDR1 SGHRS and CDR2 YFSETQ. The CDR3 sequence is CASSLAGGSTDTQYF. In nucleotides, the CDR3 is TGCGCCAGCAGCTTGGCGGGGGGTAGCACAGATACGCAGTATTTT.

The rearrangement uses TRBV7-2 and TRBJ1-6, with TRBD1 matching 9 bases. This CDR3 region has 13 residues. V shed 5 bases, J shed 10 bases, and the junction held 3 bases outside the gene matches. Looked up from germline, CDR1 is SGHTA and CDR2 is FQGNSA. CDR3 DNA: TGTGCCAGCAGCAGGGACAGGGACTCACCCCTCCACTTT. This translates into CASSRDRDSPLHF.

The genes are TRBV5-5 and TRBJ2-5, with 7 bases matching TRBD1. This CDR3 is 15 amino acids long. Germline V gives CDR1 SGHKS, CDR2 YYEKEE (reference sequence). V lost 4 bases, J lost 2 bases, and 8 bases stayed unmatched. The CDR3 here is CASSQQGGWQETQYF. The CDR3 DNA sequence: TGTGCCAGCAGCCAGCAAGGGGGCTGGCAAGAGACCCAGTACTTC.

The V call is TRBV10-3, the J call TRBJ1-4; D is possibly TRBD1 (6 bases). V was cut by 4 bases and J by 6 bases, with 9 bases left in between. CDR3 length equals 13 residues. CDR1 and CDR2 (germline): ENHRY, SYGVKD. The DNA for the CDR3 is TGTGCCATCAGTGGAGGGGGGGATGAAAAACTGTTTTTT. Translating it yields CAISGGGDEKLFF.

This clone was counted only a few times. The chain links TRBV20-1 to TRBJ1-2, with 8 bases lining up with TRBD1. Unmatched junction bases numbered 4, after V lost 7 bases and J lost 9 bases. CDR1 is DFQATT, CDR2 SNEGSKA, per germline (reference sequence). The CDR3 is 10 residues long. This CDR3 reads CSVTGGSYTF. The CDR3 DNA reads TGCAGTGTTACAGGGGGGAGCTACACCTTC.

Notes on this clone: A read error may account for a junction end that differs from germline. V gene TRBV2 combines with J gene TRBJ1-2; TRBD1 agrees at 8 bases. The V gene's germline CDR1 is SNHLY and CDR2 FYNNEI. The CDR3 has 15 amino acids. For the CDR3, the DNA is TGTGCCAGCAGAGAAGGACAGGGCTCTAACTATGGCTACACCTTC. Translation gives CASREGQGSNYGYTF.

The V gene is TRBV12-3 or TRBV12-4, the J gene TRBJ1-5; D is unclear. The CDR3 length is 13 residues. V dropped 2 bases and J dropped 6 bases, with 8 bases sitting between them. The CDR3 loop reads CASSLPGIQPQHF. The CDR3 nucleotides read TGTGCCAGCAGTTTACCGGGAATTCAGCCCCAGCATTTT.

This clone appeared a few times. CDR3 bases: TGTGCCACCAGCATCGAGGTGGTTTCTGAAGCTTTCTTT. As protein: CATSIEVVSEAFF. The chain links TRBV15 to TRBJ1-1; D gene ambiguous. There are 13 residues in the CDR3. The V gene's germline CDR1 is LNHNV and CDR2 YYDKDF (reference sequence). Trimming took 4 bases from V and 6 from J, leaving 12 bases between them.

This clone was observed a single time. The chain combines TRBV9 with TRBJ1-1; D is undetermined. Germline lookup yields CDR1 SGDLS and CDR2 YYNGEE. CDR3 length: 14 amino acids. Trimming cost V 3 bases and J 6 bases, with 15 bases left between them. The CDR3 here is CASSGSGSEAEAFF. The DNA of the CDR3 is TGTGCCAGCAGCGGTAGCGGCAGTGAAGCTGAAGCTTTCTTT.

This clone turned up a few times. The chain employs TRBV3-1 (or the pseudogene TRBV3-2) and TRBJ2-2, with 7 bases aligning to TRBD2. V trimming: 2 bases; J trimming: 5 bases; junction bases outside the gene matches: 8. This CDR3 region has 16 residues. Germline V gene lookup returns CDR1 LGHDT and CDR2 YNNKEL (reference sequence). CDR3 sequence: CASSQYGRRGTGELFF. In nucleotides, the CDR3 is TGTGCCAGCAGCCAATACGGGAGGCGGGGAACCGGGGAGCTGTTTTTT.

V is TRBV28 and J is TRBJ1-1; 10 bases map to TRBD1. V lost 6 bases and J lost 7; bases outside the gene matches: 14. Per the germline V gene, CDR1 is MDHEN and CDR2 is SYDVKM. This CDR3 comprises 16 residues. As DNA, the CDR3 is TGTGCCAGCAGCCGAGGAAGGGAGGACAGGGGGAATGAAGCTTTCTTT. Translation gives CASSRGREDRGNEAFF.

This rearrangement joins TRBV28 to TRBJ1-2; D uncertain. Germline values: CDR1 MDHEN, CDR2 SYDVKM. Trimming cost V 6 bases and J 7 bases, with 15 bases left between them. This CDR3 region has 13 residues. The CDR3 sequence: CASSPQSTGGYTF. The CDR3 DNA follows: TGTGCCAGCAGCCCCCAAAGTACGGGTGGCTACACCTTC.

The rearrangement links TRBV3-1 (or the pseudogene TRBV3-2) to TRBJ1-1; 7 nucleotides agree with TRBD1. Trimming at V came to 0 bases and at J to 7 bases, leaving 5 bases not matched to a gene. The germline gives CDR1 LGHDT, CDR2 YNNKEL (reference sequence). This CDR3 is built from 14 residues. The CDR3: CASSQEGQLLEAFF. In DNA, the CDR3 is TGTGCCAGCAGCCAAGAGGGACAGCTACTTGAAGCTTTCTTT.

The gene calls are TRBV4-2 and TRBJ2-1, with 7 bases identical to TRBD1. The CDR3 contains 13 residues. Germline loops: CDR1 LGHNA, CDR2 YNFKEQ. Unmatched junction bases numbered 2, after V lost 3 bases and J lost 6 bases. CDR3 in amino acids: CASSHDRANEQFF. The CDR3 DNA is TGTGCCAGCAGCCACGACAGGGCCAATGAGCAGTTCTTC.

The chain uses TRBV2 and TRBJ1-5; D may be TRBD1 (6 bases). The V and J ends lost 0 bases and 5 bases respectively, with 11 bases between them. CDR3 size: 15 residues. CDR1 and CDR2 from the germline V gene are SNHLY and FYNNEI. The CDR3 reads CASSEARGGDQPQHF. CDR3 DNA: TGTGCCAGCAGTGAAGCGAGAGGGGGAGATCAGCCCCAGCATTTT.

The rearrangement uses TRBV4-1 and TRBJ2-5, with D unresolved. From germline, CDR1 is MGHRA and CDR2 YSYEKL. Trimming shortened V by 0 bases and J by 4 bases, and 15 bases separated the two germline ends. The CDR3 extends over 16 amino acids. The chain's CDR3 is CASSQDESGLRETQYF. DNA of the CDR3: TGCGCCAGCAGCCAAGATGAGTCAGGATTACGAGAGACCCAGTACTTC.

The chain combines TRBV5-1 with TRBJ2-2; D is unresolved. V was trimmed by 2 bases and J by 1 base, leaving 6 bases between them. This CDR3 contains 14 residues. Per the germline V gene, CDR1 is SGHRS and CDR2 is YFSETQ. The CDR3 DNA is TGCGCCAGCAGCTTTAACGGGAACACCGGGGAGCTGTTTTTT. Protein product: CASSFNGNTGELFF.

CDR3 nucleotides: TGCGCCTCGGGCAGGGAGGAAGGCGAGCAGTACTTC. Protein sequence: CASGREEGEQYF. The rearrangement joins TRBV5-1 to TRBJ2-7; TRBD2 might be the D (6 bases). V was trimmed by 10 bases and J by 6 bases, leaving 17 bases between them. CDR1 is SGHRS and CDR2 is YFSETQ in the germline V gene. The CDR3 runs to 12 residues.

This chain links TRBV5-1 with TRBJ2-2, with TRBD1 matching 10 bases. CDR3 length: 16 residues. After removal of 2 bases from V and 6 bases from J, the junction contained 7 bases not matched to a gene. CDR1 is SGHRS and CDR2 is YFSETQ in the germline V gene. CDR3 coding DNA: TGCGCCAGCAGCTTCCCGGGACAGGGGAATCCCGGGGAGCTGTTTTTT. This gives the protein CASSFPGQGNPGELFF.

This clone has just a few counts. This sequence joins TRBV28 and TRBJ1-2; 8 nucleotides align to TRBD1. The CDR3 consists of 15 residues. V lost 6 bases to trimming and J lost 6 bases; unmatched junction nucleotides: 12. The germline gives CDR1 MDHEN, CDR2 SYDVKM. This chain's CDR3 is CASSLRQGLQDGYTF. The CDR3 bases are TGTGCCAGCAGCTTGAGACAGGGGCTCCAAGATGGCTACACCTTC.

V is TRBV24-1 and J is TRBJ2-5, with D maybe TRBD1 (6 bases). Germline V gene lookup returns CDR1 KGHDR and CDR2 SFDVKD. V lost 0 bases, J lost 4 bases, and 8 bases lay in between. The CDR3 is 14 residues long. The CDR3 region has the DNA TGTGCCACCAGTGATTTGAGGGACATAGAGACCCAGTACTTC. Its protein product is CATSDLRDIETQYF.

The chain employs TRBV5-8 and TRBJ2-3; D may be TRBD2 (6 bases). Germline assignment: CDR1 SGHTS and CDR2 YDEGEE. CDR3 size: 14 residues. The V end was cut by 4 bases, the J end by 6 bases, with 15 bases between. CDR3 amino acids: CASSQPTGGDTQYF. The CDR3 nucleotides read TGTGCCAGCAGCCAGCCTACTGGGGGGGATACGCAGTATTTT. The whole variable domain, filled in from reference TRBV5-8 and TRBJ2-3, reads EAGVTQSPTHLIKTRGQQATLRCSPISGHTSVYWYQQALGLGLQFLLWYDEGEERNRGNFPPRFSGRQFPNYSSELNVNALELEDSALYLCASSQPTGGDTQYFGPGTRLTVL.

The CDR3 loop reads CASSGGGNDQPQHF. The CDR3 DNA sequence: TGTGCCAGCAGTGGGGGGGGGAACGATCAGCCCCAGCATTTT. The rearrangement uses TRBV28 and TRBJ1-5; possibly TRBD1 for D (5 bases). The V gene's germline CDR1 is MDHEN and CDR2 SYDVKM. The CDR3 totals 14 residues. Trimming removed 5 bases at V and 5 bases at J, with 13 bases between. Full variable domain (outside the CDR3, taken from reference TRBV28 and TRBJ1-5): DVKVTQSSRYLVKRTGEKVFLECVQDMDHENMFWYRQDPGLGLRLIYFSYDVKMKEKGDIPEGYSVSREKKERFSLILESASTNQTSMYLCASSGGGNDQPQHFGDGTRLSIL.